What follows describes a single TCR beta chain. Its recognized antigen is unknown. It has no much larger one-base neighbor in the sample; base qualities were not kept. The CDR3 measures 17 amino acids from cysteine to phenylalanine. Left in the record is the CDR3 DNA by itself, 51 bases read in frame from the first base. The germline V gene specifies SGHRS as CDR1 and YFSETQ as CDR2. V and J are trimmed by 4 bases and 7 bases, and the gene matches miss 14 bases of the junction. Participants were included only if at least one PBMC sample before ART initiation and at least two post-ART samples were available. Every participant with HIV received treatment in the United States of America. Before DNA extraction, cryopreserved samples of about 1-11 million PBMC were thawed and then washed. At the time of the earliest PBMC sample for each participant with HIV, ages ranged from about 20 to 54 years. Per participant, PBMC samples came from 1-4 timepoints prior to ART initiation and 2-8 timepoints following ART initiation, for a median of 7 samples. For every participant, serial HIV viral load, CD4+ T-cell count, ART history and demographic data were obtained. Genomic DNA was extracted from unsorted PBMC with a Qiagen kit on a QIAcube, with processing performed in batches of 12 samples.

The immunoSEQ hsTCRB v3.0 assay was used at survey level resolution for TRB variable region sequencing. The targeted TRB sequencing depth was about 40,000-55,000 T-cell genomes per sample. TRB libraries were pooled and sequenced on an Illumina MiSeq using a v3 150-cycle kit. From the authors' description of their analysis: Repertoire analysis was performed in R inside a reproducible Nextflow workflow that covered QC, data transformation and analysis. LymphoSeq2, an R package for exploring AIRR-Seq data, was used to implement the custom analyses. A handful of samples yielding fewer than 5000 total TRB sequences were excluded, leaving about 190 analyzed HIV repertoires. Among the roughly 200 retained HIV repertoires, 59 were collected before ART initiation and roughly 130 were collected after ART initiation. Each repertoire was downsampled to 5000 TRB nucleotide sequences, and summary statistics were averaged across 100 downsampling iterations. TRB sequences were retained for analysis only if CDR3 regions of at least seven amino acids were present. Two measures captured diversity: a Shannon entropy-derived clonality score and the Gini coefficient. In the repertoire networks, any two of the top 5000 CDR3 amino acid sequences were linked whenever the two sequences differed by an edit distance of one. Antigen specificity groups and MHC restriction were predicted for TRB CDR3 amino acid sequences with GLIPH2. To flag known CMV, EBV, HIV or tissue antigen associations, CDR3 amino acid sequences were matched against VDJdb and McPAS-TCR. Pre-ART, post-ART and control groups were compared with Wilcoxon signed-rank tests and Holm-Bonferroni correction. TCRdb holds this immuneACCESS table with in-frame rearrangements only. Some clones are missing; in checked studies, unresolved V genes explain under half, and the rest has no known cause. From that table come the V and J calls and clone size; the DNA was used to work out D and trimming. For this sample there are 20,000 to 25,000 clones; just over 85% appear just once. The biggest ten clones account for 4% to 5% of the sample.

This record comes from a study of long-term antiretroviral therapy in people with HIV (dated 2022 in TCRdb). General notes on the study: The earliest samples were collected roughly a decade before the 2015 WHO recommendation for immediate ART, at a time when ART was usually postponed until CD4 counts fell. The cohort contributed about 180 cryopreserved PBMC samples from fewer than 35 adults with confirmed HIV infection, collected serially over a mean of about 6 years (range 1-12). A retrospective serial study tested whether ART initiation and durable HIV suppression were associated with changes in peripheral blood TRB repertoire composition and diversity. Among the approximately 32 participants with HIV, eleven were female. No cross-contamination during QIAcube processing was seen in test extractions of a monoclonal T-cell line run alongside 33 polyclonal samples. Paper-wide results and their limitations: Because pre-ART samples had limited cell numbers, unsorted PBMC were profiled rather than sorted CD4+ and CD8+ T cells. Samples dated from about 2003 to 2018, and the ART regimens used may be less effective than current ones. Starting ART was linked to a significant rise in TRB diversity, yet even after long-term ART the diversity remained significantly lower than in transplant donor controls. No data were available on ART adherence, viral resistance or therapy changes, limiting inferences about post-ART repertoire changes. HIV repertoires had narrower CDR3 length ranges than controls, and the network structure suggested an antigen-experienced repertoire that shifted only slightly toward naive after ART. Expanded TRB clones identified before ART initiation dominated the repertoire at all time points, although this dominance fluctuated and declined in many PLHIV after ART. Since PBMC availability was limited, sequencing covered only the TCR beta chain, with no alpha chain pairing.

The sequences come from unsorted PBMCs, collected 1.3 years after starting antiretroviral therapy. The chain couples TRBV5-1 to TRBJ2-2; 9 middle bases align to TRBD2. This clonotype was sampled from a man aged 60 to 75 with HIV. The nucleotide sequence is TGCGCCAGCAGCCCGGGACGGGCGGGGGGGCCCGGCGGGGAGCTGTTTTTT. Its translation reads: CASSPGRAGGPGGELFF.